This section outlines one TCR beta chain sequence together with its context. This entry is derived from a study of blood T cell repertoires in COVID-19. Clones were read by immunoSEQ multiplex PCR, and TCRdb kept only the in-frame ones, dropping some. This sample has fewer than 350,000 clones, with roughly 79% found just once. J was trimmed by 0 bases and V by 3 bases; bases with no gene match: 3. Germline CDR1 reads MNHNS; CDR2 reads SASEGT. This CDR3 spans 16 amino acids. The V call is TRBV6-1, the J call TRBJ2-7; 12 nucleotides line up with TRBD1. What was sequenced was peripheral blood. This TCR derives from a woman aged 60-75 years with active or convalescent COVID-19. Written as DNA, the CDR3 is TGTGCCAGCAGTGAGGGACAGGGGGCGAGCTCCTACGAGCAGTACTTC. This sequence encodes CASSEGQGASSYEQYF.